This T cell receptor beta chain was observed in a study of read filtering for tumor transcriptome and immune sequencing. From approximately 400 ng of RNA, a library with molecular barcoded alpha/delta and beta/gamma adaptors was made. Each CDR3 protein is one row after TCRdb ran MiXCR on the reads. The profile shows roughly 68,000 distinct CDR3 sequences, around 14% of them singletons. This clonotype was detected only a few times. CDR3 length: 16 residues. The V gene's germline CDR1 is SGHVS and CDR2 FQNEAQ. Trimming took 2 bases from V and 8 from J; bases not matched to a gene: 10. Sequencing input: a population of CD138-negative cells sorted from bone marrow. The chain carries TRBV7-8 and TRBJ2-1, with TRBD2 identical over 9 bases. This clonotype was sampled from a donor older than 35 with multiple myeloma. CDR3 bases: TGTGCCAGCAGCTTAATAGAGGCGGGAGGGCCTTATGAGCAGTTCTTC. The encoded protein is CASSLIEAGGPYEQFF.